This T cell receptor beta chain originates from a study of shared clonotypes between healthy human individuals. The protocol was immunoSEQ multiplex PCR, while the TCRdb copy is restricted to in-frame clones and leaves out a portion. The repertoire holds 450,000 to 500,000 clones, with about 85% as singletons. V was cut by 0 bases and J by 2 bases, with 13 bases left in between. The length of the CDR3 is 16 residues. The germline V gene encodes CDR1 SGHTA and CDR2 FQGNSA. The TCR sequence derives from a woman in her forties in good health. Some clones in this sample may be carry-over from other donors' samples. The sample taken for sequencing was PBMCs. V is TRBV7-2 and J is TRBJ1-1; weak D call: TRBD1 (5 bases). In nucleotides, the CDR3 is TGTGCCAGCAGCTTAGCTGCCCAGGGAACCAACACTGAAGCTTTCTTT. It yields the protein CASSLAAQGTNTEAFF.